These 10 T cell receptor beta chains were all obtained from the same sample, sequenced in a study of spatial heterogeneity in lung cancer. Regarding the study as a whole: Mutation tallies in tumors tracked expanded intratumoral alpha and beta TCR counts.

TCRdb redid the calling of the 5' RACE reads with MiXCR, one entry per CDR3 protein. The sample lists some 18,000 distinct CDR3 sequences; around 6.9% were seen once. No antigen has been assigned to these receptors. Documented time point: sample taken at primary tumor resection. Sequencing used lung tumor tissue, obtained at surgery. All receptors come from a male donor with early-stage non-small cell lung cancer.

This clonotype was recorded many times. The CDR3 region is CASSSWQDNEQFF. CDR3 DNA sequence: TGTGCCAGCAGTTCGTGGCAGGACAATGAGCAGTTCTTC. J is TRBJ2-1 and V is TRBV6-5; D is ambiguous. The CDR3 contains 13 residues. From germline, CDR1 is MNHEY and CDR2 SVGAGI. The V and J ends lost 4 bases and 5 bases respectively, with 9 bases between them.

This clonotype was seen at least ten times. V usage is TRBV6-6 and J usage is TRBJ2-2; no firm D call. Germline-derived CDR1 and CDR2 are MNHNY and SVGAGI (reference sequence). Deletions cut 2 bases from V and 0 bases from J, with 13 bases between. CDR3 size: 17 residues. The CDR3 is CASSYPTDEANTGELFF. DNA for the CDR3: TGTGCCAGCAGTTACCCCACTGACGAAGCGAACACCGGGGAGCTGTTTTTT.

This clonotype has a handful of counts. V gene TRBV13 combines with J gene TRBJ1-2; D gene ambiguous. V was pared by 7 bases and J by 8 bases, with 14 bases between. The CDR3 length is 12 residues. CDR1 PRHDT and CDR2 FYEKMQ come from the germline V gene (reference sequence). The CDR3 loop is CASTTGRRGYTF. The CDR3 DNA sequence: TGTGCCAGCACTACGGGGAGAAGGGGCTACACCTTC.

This clonotype was seen ten or more times. This rearrangement joins TRBV7-2 to TRBJ2-5; TRBD1 is a possible D gene (7 bases). Germline V lookup: CDR1 SGHTA, CDR2 FQGNSA. This CDR3 is built from 16 residues. V shed 2 bases and J shed 5 bases, with 18 bases lying between them. In nucleotides, the CDR3 is TGTGCCAGCAGCTTATTCCCCGGGGGACAGCTCGAGACCCAGTACTTC. The encoded protein is CASSLFPGGQLETQYF.

V gene TRBV5-8 combines with J gene TRBJ2-3, with D possibly matching TRBD2 (7 bases). Trimming took 1 base from V and 2 from J, leaving 11 bases between them. The CDR3 loop spans 15 amino acids. The germline V gene has CDR1 SGHTS and CDR2 YDEGEE. As DNA, the CDR3 is TGTGCCAGCAGCTTGAAAGGGGGGGTCACAGATACGCAGTATTTT. Translating it yields CASSLKGGVTDTQYF.

As regards this clonotype: A much bigger clone sits one base away, suggesting this may be a read error. The V gene is TRBV14, the J gene TRBJ1-1, with 11 bases that match TRBD1. The CDR3 is made up of 14 amino acids. With V trimmed by 4 bases and J by 7 bases, 5 bases remained unmatched. Germline-derived CDR1 and CDR2 are SGHDN and FVKESK. CDR3: CASSPWTGGHEAFF. The CDR3 bases are TGTGCCAGCAGCCCCTGGACAGGGGGCCATGAAGCTTTCTTT. The entire variable domain, with the rest obtained from reference TRBV14 and TRBJ1-1, is as follows: EAGVTQFPSHSVIEKGQTVTLRCDPISGHDNLYWYRRVMGKEIKFLLHFVKESKQDESGMPNNRFLAERTGGTYSTLKVQPAELEDSGVYFCASSPWTGGHEAFFGQGTRLTVV.

This clonotype was seen ten or more times. V usage is TRBV12-3 or TRBV12-4 and J usage is TRBJ1-2; 8 bases align to TRBD1. The V gene end was trimmed by 7 bases and the J gene end by 4 bases; junction bases not matched to a gene: 8. CDR3 length equals 14 residues. CDR3: CASTKTGAGYGYTF. CDR3 coding DNA: TGTGCCAGCACCAAGACAGGGGCCGGCTATGGCTACACCTTC.

This clonotype was recorded a few times. The chain combines TRBV24-1 with TRBJ2-2, with 10 bases lining up with TRBD1. The CDR3 runs to 17 residues. Germline V gives CDR1 KGHDR, CDR2 SFDVKD. V shed 0 bases and J 5 bases; nucleotides not matched to a gene: 5. The DNA of the CDR3 is TGTGCCACCAGTGATTTGCGACAGGGGGCGGGAACCGGGGAGCTGTTTTTT. Translation gives CATSDLRQGAGTGELFF.

At least ten counts were recorded for this clonotype. The chain combines TRBV3-1 with TRBJ2-7; TRBD1 aligns across 7 bases. With 4 bases clipped from V and 3 bases from J, the junction kept 6 bases outside the gene matches. The CDR3 has 14 amino acids. Germline V lookup: CDR1 LGHDT, CDR2 YNNKEL (reference sequence). As DNA, the CDR3 is TGTGCCAGCAGCCCGACAGGGTATCTCTACGAGCAGTACTTC. Protein sequence: CASSPTGYLYEQYF.

This clonotype was picked up many times. The genes are TRBV3-1 and TRBJ2-5; D is unresolved. Germline CDR1 and CDR2: LGHDT and YNNKEL (reference sequence). The CDR3 contains 12 residues. Trimming removed 1 base from V and 2 bases from J, with 2 bases in between. The DNA for the CDR3 is TGTGCCAGCAGCCAAGTACAAGAGACCCAGTACTTC. It codes for CASSQVQETQYF.